Below are 26 T cell receptor beta chains sequenced from a single sample in a study of T cell repertoires in cytomegalovirus infection. A single record per CDR3 protein comes from TCRdb applying MiXCR to the reads. The profile shows around 130,000 distinct CDR3 sequences, roughly 9% of them singletons. Source material: PBMCs. The receptors were sampled from a human donor in good health (CMV status not recorded). Some clones in this sample may be carry-over from other donors' samples.

The table lists this clonotype with a few counts. This chain joins TRBV20-1 and TRBJ2-5; D not certain. V gave up 2 bases and J gave up 5 bases, with 12 bases separating them. Germline-derived CDR1 and CDR2 are DFQATT and SNEGSKA (reference sequence). The CDR3 is made up of 13 amino acids. The CDR3: CSARNRGTETQYF. The CDR3 nucleotides are TGCAGTGCTAGAAACCGCGGAACGGAGACCCAGTACTTC.

There are many counts of this clonotype. This chain connects TRBV28 to TRBJ1-1; D uncertain. The V end lost 2 bases, the J end lost 6 bases, and 4 bases lay between the germline ends. The CDR3 contains 11 residues. Germline CDR1 MDHEN, CDR2 SYDVKM. CDR3 in amino acids: CASSLKSEAFF. CDR3 nucleotides: TGTGCCAGCAGTTTAAAGTCTGAAGCTTTCTTT.

Many counts were recorded for this clonotype. J is TRBJ2-3 and V is TRBV7-2, with D possibly TRBD2 on 7 matching bases. The CDR3 is made up of 16 amino acids. V dropped 0 bases and J dropped 4 bases, with 14 bases sitting between them. Germline assignment: CDR1 SGHTA and CDR2 FQGNSA. CDR3 nucleotides: TGTGCCAGCAGCTTAGCCCGGGGGGCCGGGGCAGATACGCAGTATTTT. Translating it yields CASSLARGAGADTQYF.

This clonotype was observed at least ten times. The V gene is TRBV4-1, the J gene TRBJ1-4; 7 positions agree with TRBD1. Unmatched junction bases numbered 6, after V lost 7 bases and J lost 4 bases. Germline assignment: CDR1 MGHRA and CDR2 YSYEKL. The CDR3 loop spans 14 amino acids. The CDR3, as DNA: TGCGCCAGCACCCGACAGGGATATAATGAAAAACTGTTTTTT. Protein product: CASTRQGYNEKLFF.

At least ten counts were recorded for this clonotype. The chain is built from TRBV5-4 and TRBJ2-7; 7 positions match TRBD2. CDR1 is SGHNT and CDR2 is YYREEE in the germline V gene (reference sequence). Trimming at V came to 0 bases and at J to 3 bases, leaving 3 bases not matched to a gene. CDR3 length equals 14 residues. CDR3 sequence (DNA): TGTGCCAGCAGCTTGGGCCAGCGGGACTACGAGCAGTACTTC. Its protein is CASSLGQRDYEQYF.

This clonotype was observed at least ten times. This chain joins TRBV2 and TRBJ2-7; TRBD1 aligns across 10 bases. After removal of 5 bases from V and 3 bases from J, the junction contained 1 base not matched to a gene. The CDR3 is 13 residues long. Germline V CDR1 and CDR2: SNHLY, FYNNEI. CDR3 sequence reads: CASSWTGGYEQYF. As DNA, the CDR3 is TGTGCCAGCAGTTGGACAGGGGGCTACGAGCAGTACTTC.

V and J are TRBV2 and TRBJ2-7, with 8 bases matching TRBD2. The length of the CDR3 is 16 residues. The germline CDR1 and CDR2 sequences are SNHLY and FYNNEI. J was trimmed by 4 bases and V by 6 bases; bases with no gene match: 14. The DNA of the CDR3 is TGTGCCAGCAGCGCTCAACCGGGACTAGGGTCTTACGAGCAGTACTTC. Its protein product is CASSAQPGLGSYEQYF. The full variable domain, with the rest looked up from reference TRBV2 and TRBJ2-7, is EPEVTQTPSHQVTQMGQEVILRCVPISNHLYFYWYRQILGQKVEFLVSFYNNEISEKSEIFDDQFSVERPDGSNFTLKIRSTKLEDSAMYFCASSAQPGLGSYEQYFGPGTRLTVT.

This clonotype was counted at least ten times. The chain employs TRBV10-3 and TRBJ1-6; weak D call: TRBD1 (5 bases). The CDR3 contains 16 residues. V was cut by 8 bases and J by 4 bases, with 18 bases left in between. Germline V CDR1 and CDR2: ENHRY, SYGVKD. The CDR3 here is CAIRRDPPSYNSPLHF. The CDR3 DNA follows: TGTGCCATCCGCAGGGACCCACCTTCTTATAATTCACCCCTCCACTTT.

This clonotype has a count of ten or more. The rearrangement uses TRBV29-1 and TRBJ2-3; 9 bases are shared with TRBD2. V lost 5 bases, J lost 0 bases, and 6 bases stayed unmatched. The CDR3 extends over 15 amino acids. The V gene's germline CDR1 is SQVTM and CDR2 ANQGSEA. The CDR3 is CSVQVAGVSTDTQYF. CDR3 in DNA: TGCAGCGTTCAAGTAGCGGGGGTTAGCACAGATACGCAGTATTTT.

The CDR3 region has the DNA TGTGCCATCAGTCCTCAGGGAGTTCCAGATACGCAGTATTTT. It codes for CAISPQGVPDTQYF. The chain combines TRBV10-3 with TRBJ2-3; either TRBD1 or TRBD2 may supply D (5 bases each). V was trimmed by 5 bases and J by 4 bases, leaving 13 bases between them. The CDR3 runs to 14 residues. Germline assignment: CDR1 ENHRY and CDR2 SYGVKD.

This clonotype was observed at least ten times. The CDR3 DNA is TGTGCCAGCAGTGAAAGGGGGCTGAGCAATCAGCCCCAGCATTTT. Its translation is CASSERGLSNQPQHF. This rearrangement joins TRBV2 to TRBJ1-5; 7 bases fit TRBD1. This CDR3 is 15 amino acids long. CDR1 and CDR2 (germline): SNHLY, FYNNEI. V was clipped by 2 bases and J by 1 base; unmatched bases: 2. The full variable domain, its missing parts supplied by reference TRBV2 and TRBJ1-5, is EPEVTQTPSHQVTQMGQEVILRCVPISNHLYFYWYRQILGQKVEFLVSFYNNEISEKSEIFDDQFSVERPDGSNFTLKIRSTKLEDSAMYFCASSERGLSNQPQHFGDGTRLSIL.

This clonotype was seen repeatedly, ten times or more. This chain links TRBV10-3 with TRBJ1-6, with D uncertain. Germline values: CDR1 ENHRY, CDR2 SYGVKD. V lost 0 bases and J lost 3, with 9 bases in between. The CDR3 extends over 16 amino acids. CDR3 DNA sequence: TGTGCCATCAGTGAGTCTAAGAAGGGCTATAATTCACCCCTCCACTTT. The encoded protein is CAISESKKGYNSPLHF.

This clonotype was detected a few times. This chain connects TRBV29-1 to TRBJ1-2, with D tentatively TRBD1 (5 bases). V lost 1 base, J lost 2 bases, and 14 bases lay in between. Germline V gene sequence: CDR1 SQVTM, CDR2 ANQGSEA. This CDR3 is built from 15 residues. The CDR3 loop is CSVEGGTGGNYGYTF. The CDR3 DNA follows: TGCAGCGTTGAAGGAGGGACGGGGGGGAACTATGGCTACACCTTC.

This clonotype was picked up many times. The J gene is TRBJ1-1, the V gene TRBV7-2; D call uncertain. This CDR3 has 14 residues. CDR1 and CDR2 from the germline V gene are SGHTA and FQGNSA. V dropped 3 bases and J dropped 5 bases, with 13 bases sitting between them. The CDR3 sequence: CASSFQGLETEAFF. The CDR3 nucleotides are TGTGCCAGCAGCTTCCAAGGATTGGAAACTGAAGCTTTCTTT.

There are many counts of this clonotype. The chain recombines TRBV5-6 with TRBJ1-1; D unclear. Deletions cut 1 base from V and 6 bases from J, with 13 bases between. The CDR3 has 14 residues. The germline gives CDR1 SGHDT, CDR2 YYEEEE. In DNA form, the CDR3 reads TGTGCCAGCAGCTTGACAAGAGGTTTGCCTGAAGCTTTCTTT. Amino acids: CASSLTRGLPEAFF.

The V call is TRBV14, the J call TRBJ1-4; D unresolved. Germline V gene lookup returns CDR1 SGHDN and CDR2 FVKESK. CDR3 size: 17 residues. V was shortened by 1 base and J by 4 bases, with 16 bases between the two germline ends. This chain's CDR3 is CASSQVRVKALNEKLFF. CDR3 DNA: TGTGCCAGCAGCCAAGTCCGCGTAAAGGCCCTTAATGAAAAACTGTTTTTT.

The table lists this clonotype with a few counts. The rearrangement links TRBV28 to TRBJ2-5, with 10 bases that match TRBD1. Germline values: CDR1 MDHEN, CDR2 SYDVKM. Unmatched junction bases numbered 5, after V lost 6 bases and J lost 7 bases. There are 13 residues in the CDR3. CDR3 coding DNA: TGTGCCAGCAGGGACAGGGGGTCGGGGACCCAGTACTTC. Its protein is CASRDRGSGTQYF.

In the case of this clonotype: Being one base from a much bigger clone, this may be a read error. The chain recombines TRBV4-2 with TRBJ1-1; D gene unclear. This CDR3 has 14 residues. Germline CDR1 and CDR2: LGHNA and YNFKEQ. V was cut by 0 bases and J by 4 bases, with 9 bases left in between. The CDR3 DNA reads as TGTGCCAGCAGCCAAGAGCGGAGGATCACTGAAGCTTTCTTT. Its translation: CASSQERRITEAFF.

The sample holds many counts of this clonotype. The rearrangement joins TRBV11-2 to TRBJ1-2; no clear D. V was pared by 5 bases and J by 2 bases, with 6 bases between. This CDR3 has 12 residues. Germline CDR1 SGHAT, CDR2 FQNNGV. The CDR3 bases are TGTGCCAGCAGCCCGGGGAACTATGGCTACACCTTC. Its protein is CASSPGNYGYTF.

The table lists this clonotype with many counts. V and J are TRBV7-2 and TRBJ2-7; D not resolved. The length of the CDR3 is 13 residues. Trimming removed 4 bases at V and 0 bases at J, with 7 bases between. Germline CDR1 and CDR2: SGHTA and FQGNSA. The CDR3 protein is CASSSYISYEQYF. The CDR3 region has the DNA TGTGCCAGCAGCTCATATATCTCCTACGAGCAGTACTTC.

This clonotype appeared many times. The V and J genes are TRBV15 and TRBJ1-4; D unresolved. Germline CDR1 reads LNHNV; CDR2 reads YYDKDF (reference sequence). The CDR3 consists of 16 residues. Trimming removed 0 bases from V and 2 bases from J, with 10 bases in between. CDR3 in amino acids: CATSRDQVKTNEKLFF. CDR3 sequence (DNA): TGTGCCACCAGCAGAGATCAAGTGAAGACTAATGAAAAACTGTTTTTT.

This clonotype appeared many times. The chain carries TRBV7-2 and TRBJ1-4; 9 bases map to TRBD1. Germline V gene data show CDR1 as SGHTA and CDR2 as FQGNSA. V dropped 5 bases and J dropped 8; count of bases not matched to a gene: 6. This CDR3 has 14 amino acids. The CDR3 sequence is CASSKGQGAEKLFF. CDR3 nucleotides: TGTGCCAGCAGCAAGGGACAGGGTGCGGAAAAACTGTTTTTT.

The table lists this clonotype with many counts. The chain is built from TRBV19 and TRBJ1-1, with 7 bases aligning to TRBD1. V dropped 0 bases and J dropped 0; count of bases not matched to a gene: 4. CDR1 and CDR2 (germline): LNHDA, SQIVND (reference sequence). The CDR3 spans 16 residues. CDR3 sequence: CASSIDTGQLNTEAFF. As DNA, the CDR3 is TGTGCCAGTAGTATAGATACGGGACAGCTGAACACTGAAGCTTTCTTT.

This clonotype was seen more than once but under ten times. The chain is built from TRBV30 and TRBJ1-5; D gene ambiguous. CDR1 is GTSNPN, CDR2 SVGIG, per germline (reference sequence). This CDR3 has 14 residues. V was pared by 5 bases and J by 13 bases, with 24 bases between. The CDR3 spells CAWGPGGPSAWQHF. CDR3 DNA: TGTGCCTGGGGCCCGGGAGGACCCTCTGCTTGGCAGCATTTT.

This clonotype has ten or more counts. V is TRBV12-3 or TRBV12-4 and J is TRBJ1-6; 7 bases line up with TRBD1. Trimming took 5 bases from V and 9 from J; bases not matched to a gene: 7. The CDR3 contains 14 residues. CDR3 sequence: CASSRDSLGSPLHF. CDR3 DNA: TGTGCCAGCAGTAGGGACAGTCTCGGTTCACCCCTCCACTTT.

This chain connects TRBV5-5 to TRBJ1-5, with D uncertain. This CDR3 has 15 amino acids. In germline, CDR1 is SGHKS, CDR2 YYEKEE (reference sequence). V was pared by 0 bases and J by 0 bases, with 7 bases between. The chain's CDR3 is CASSLGANSNQPQHF. CDR3 bases: TGTGCCAGCAGCTTGGGTGCTAATAGCAATCAGCCCCAGCATTTT.